The T cell receptor beta chain under discussion was sequenced for a study of regulatory T cells in long-lasting Graves disease. Study outcomes and limitations: Sample size, which was small, may have reduced accuracy. When disease was persistent, TRBV28, TRBJ1-2 and TRBJ2-5 were the favored segments.

Time point defined: newly diagnosed GD, antithyroid drugs for less than 3 months. Isolated PBMC RNA provided the starting material for the TCR library. This clonotype was observed a handful of times. Antigen unknown. Sequencing libraries for TCR beta were prepared with iRepertoire HTBI primers and Arm-PCR of CDR3 regions. A single record per CDR3 protein comes from TCRdb applying MiXCR to the multiplex PCR reads. The repertoire holds over 350,000 distinct CDR3 sequences, approximately 16% seen once, with around 7.6% in the top ten. Germline V gene data show CDR1 as LNHDA and CDR2 as SQIVND (reference sequence). The CDR3 length is 16 residues. Trimming took 7 bases from V and 3 from J; bases not matched to a gene: 5. This sample also belongs to another study, concerning T cells in Graves' hyperthyroidism and ophthalmopathy. As reported in that work: Orbital computed tomography, thyroid ultrasound, serum thyroxine and TRAb, and clinical symptoms together informed the diagnoses. Primed by the HTBI set, a first-round RT-PCR was run on the TCR CDR3.

The sample here was peripheral blood mononuclear cells (PBMCs), taken at new diagnosis, from a patient treated with antithyroid drugs. The receptor comes from a woman between 40 and 50 years old with Graves disease. The gene calls are TRBV19 and TRBJ2-6; 11 positions match TRBD1. This CDR3 reads CASKWTGGGGANVLTF. CDR3 sequence (DNA): TGTGCCAGTAAATGGACAGGGGGCGGTGGGGCCAACGTCCTGACTTTC.